Sequencing of this T cell receptor beta chain was carried out in a study of T cells in Graves' hyperthyroidism and ophthalmopathy. CDR1 is MNHNS and CDR2 is SASEGT in the germline V gene. V lost 6 bases, J lost 0 bases, and 16 bases lay in between. This CDR3 contains 16 residues. Cells are PBMCs isolated from around 10 ml of fresh blood. Amplified regions were TCR beta CDR3 sequences from RNA transcripts. The HTBI primer set served for first-round RT-PCR of the TCR CDR3. TCRdb analysed the multiplex PCR reads with MiXCR anew, one entry per CDR3 protein. The repertoire consists of fewer than 600,000 distinct CDR3 sequences, with approximately 14% occurring once and the leading ten covering over 15%.

The gene calls are TRBV6-1 and TRBJ2-3, with a tentative D call TRBD2 (6 bases). The sequence was collected from a woman under 30 with Graves' hyperthyroidism. Sequenced: blood. CDR3 in amino acids: CASSDKLADSTDTQYF. The CDR3 DNA is TGTGCCAGCAGCGACAAACTAGCAGATAGCACAGATACGCAGTATTTT.